These 20 T cell receptor beta chains were sequenced from one sample in a study of shared clonotypes between healthy human individuals (dated by TCRdb to 2019 to 2021). Library preparation used the immunoSEQ multiplex PCR assay. TCRdb retrieved this table from immuneACCESS and kept in-frame rearrangements only. Not all clones are present; in checked studies, unresolved V genes account for under half, and no reason is known for the remainder. In all, the sample holds 650,000 to 750,000 clones, and about two thirds of those were seen once. The ten largest make up 1.8% of the sample. The sample consisted of memory CD4+ T cells sorted from blood. This specimen's cell subset or site label, interpreted: CD45RA-negative fraction. All receptors come from a woman in her 30s in good health.

The rearrangement joins TRBV18 to TRBJ2-2; no reliable D call. The CDR3 has 17 residues. From germline, CDR1 is KGHSH and CDR2 LQKENI. V was shortened by 1 base and J by 4 bases, with 16 bases between the two germline ends. Here the CDR3 reads CASSPQAAKVGTGELFF. Written as DNA, the CDR3 is TGTGCCAGCTCACCACAGGCAGCCAAAGTTGGCACCGGGGAGCTGTTTTTT.

This clone was found once. The chain is built from TRBV6-5 and TRBJ2-1; no firm D call. The V end was cut by 5 bases, the J end by 4 bases, with 9 bases between. CDR1 and CDR2 (germline): MNHEY, SVGAGI. The CDR3 extends over 13 amino acids. In DNA, the CDR3 is TGTGCCAGCAGTCGTCAGAAGTACAATGAGCAGTTCTTC. Amino acid sequence: CASSRQKYNEQFF.

This clone was observed a single time. This chain connects TRBV2 to TRBJ2-7; 8 nucleotides align to TRBD1. The ends lost 1 base at V and 3 bases at J; junction bases unmatched: 5. This CDR3 region has 15 residues. CDR1 and CDR2 from the germline V gene are SNHLY and FYNNEI. The CDR3 loop reads CASSEGGQDSYEQYF. The CDR3 nucleotides read TGTGCCAGCAGTGAAGGGGGACAGGATAGCTACGAGCAGTACTTC.

This chain links TRBV29-1 with TRBJ2-1, with D hard to call. CDR1 and CDR2 (germline): SQVTM, ANQGSEA. The ends were cut back, 1 base at V and 6 bases at J, with 7 bases in the middle. CDR3 length: 12 residues. In nucleotides, the CDR3 is TGCAGCGTTGAAGGCTTGGGCAATGAGCAGTTCTTC. Translated, it gives CSVEGLGNEQFF.

The chain is built from TRBV15 and TRBJ2-5, with a tentative D call TRBD2 (6 bases). The V end lost 8 bases, the J end lost 5 bases, and 15 bases lay between the germline ends. This CDR3 region has 13 residues. The germline gives CDR1 LNHNV, CDR2 YYDKDF (reference sequence). CDR3 sequence: CATAGGLAETQYF. The CDR3 region has the DNA TGTGCCACCGCCGGGGGACTCGCGGAGACCCAGTACTTC.

The V and J genes are TRBV6-1 and TRBJ1-6; D might be TRBD1 (5 bases). Germline assignment: CDR1 MNHNS and CDR2 SASEGT. The CDR3 contains 15 residues. Trimming pared 5 bases from V and 7 bases from J, leaving 15 bases between. The CDR3 coding sequence is TGTGCCAGCAGTCCCGGGACTACTGGGAATTCACCCCTCCACTTT. Translation gives CASSPGTTGNSPLHF.

This rearrangement joins TRBV7-9 to TRBJ1-1; perhaps TRBD1 as D (5 bases). The CDR3 has 15 amino acids. Germline lookup yields CDR1 SEHNR and CDR2 FQNEAQ (reference sequence). Trimming left V 1 base short and J 6 bases short, with 15 bases between. CDR3 in amino acids: CASSLEGGLGAEAFF. DNA of the CDR3: TGTGCCAGCAGCTTAGAGGGAGGGCTAGGGGCTGAAGCTTTCTTT.

This clone appeared a few times. The V gene is TRBV29-1, the J gene TRBJ2-7, with 10 nucleotides matching TRBD2. With 1 base clipped from V and 4 bases from J, the junction kept 7 bases outside the gene matches. Germline CDR1 SQVTM, CDR2 ANQGSEA. The CDR3 loop spans 15 amino acids. The CDR3, as DNA: TGCAGCGTTGAAGGTTCAGCGGGAGGGCTGTACGAGCAGTACTTC. Protein sequence: CSVEGSAGGLYEQYF.

The chain is built from TRBV11-2 and TRBJ2-5, with TRBD1 identical over 8 bases. Per the germline V gene, CDR1 is SGHAT and CDR2 is FQNNGV. Trimming cost V 4 bases and J 5 bases; bases outside gene matches: 3. This CDR3 has 13 amino acids. As DNA, the CDR3 is TGTGCCAGCAGCTCGGACAGGGTCGAGACCCAGTACTTC. It yields the protein CASSSDRVETQYF.

Note on this clone: This may be a read error: a much more frequent sequence differs by one nucleotide. This chain joins TRBV19 and TRBJ2-7; D unclear. The length of the CDR3 is 14 residues. Germline lookup yields CDR1 LNHDA and CDR2 SQIVND (reference sequence). The CDR3 here is CTSSTGRRGYEQYF. In DNA form, the CDR3 reads TGTACCAGTAGTACCGGACGGAGAGGCTACGAGCAGTACTTC.

The rearrangement uses TRBV5-1 and TRBJ1-5; D gene ambiguous. The germline gives CDR1 SGHRS, CDR2 YFSETQ. The V end lost 4 bases, the J end lost 3 bases, and 8 bases lay between the germline ends. The length of the CDR3 is 13 residues. This chain's CDR3 is CASSMAPNQPQHF. CDR3 nucleotides: TGCGCCAGCAGCATGGCCCCCAATCAGCCCCAGCATTTT. The full variable domain, in which reference TRBV5-1 and TRBJ1-5 provide the parts outside the CDR3, is KAGVTQTPRYLIKTRGQQVTLSCSPISGHRSVSWYQQTPGQGLQFLFEYFSETQRNKGNFPGRFSGRQFSNSRSEMNVSTLELGDSALYLCASSMAPNQPQHFGDGTRLSIL.

This clone appeared once. The chain joins TRBV7-9 to TRBJ1-5; weak D call: TRBD1 (6 bases). The V end lost 4 bases, the J end lost 4 bases, and 14 bases lay between the germline ends. Germline loops: CDR1 SEHNR, CDR2 FQNEAQ (reference sequence). The CDR3 is 15 amino acids. The CDR3: CASSSIGQQNQPQHF. The CDR3 DNA follows: TGTGCCAGCAGCTCCATTGGACAGCAAAATCAGCCCCAGCATTTT.

V and J are TRBV7-8 and TRBJ2-2, with D maybe TRBD1 (6 bases). V lost 6 bases to trimming and J lost 8 bases, with 16 bases between them. Germline values: CDR1 SGHVS, CDR2 FQNEAQ. This CDR3 contains 14 residues. This CDR3 reads CASRRRGNPGELFF. In DNA, the CDR3 is TGTGCCAGCAGGCGCAGGGGTAACCCGGGGGAGCTGTTTTTT. Full variable domain (rest looked up from reference TRBV7-8 and TRBJ2-2): GAGVSQSPRYKVAKRGQDVALRCDPISGHVSLFWYQQALGQGPEFLTYFQNEAQLDKSGLPSDRFFAERPEGSVSTLKIQRTQQEDSAVYLCASRRRGNPGELFFGEGSRLTVL.

The chain uses TRBV6-5 and TRBJ1-2; no clear D gene. The germline V and J ends were trimmed by 0 bases and 8 bases, with 16 bases remaining between them. The CDR3 runs 15 residues. Germline CDR1 and CDR2: MNHEY and SVGAGI. This CDR3 is CASSYSISAGQGYTF. CDR3 bases: TGTGCCAGCAGTTACTCGATTTCGGCGGGTCAGGGCTACACCTTC.

The table lists this clone with a few counts. The rearrangement links TRBV6-5 to TRBJ1-1; D possibly corresponds to TRBD1 (6 bases). CDR3 length equals 15 residues. Germline CDR1 is MNHEY and CDR2 is SVGAGI. Trimming removed 5 bases at V and 1 base at J, with 14 bases between. This chain's CDR3 is CASSTTGHKNTEAFF. For the CDR3, the DNA is TGTGCCAGCAGTACCACGGGACACAAGAACACTGAAGCTTTCTTT.

This clone occurred once. The chain links TRBV7-6 to TRBJ2-1; 7 bases are shared with TRBD2. Germline-derived CDR1 and CDR2 are SGHVS and FNYEAQ. V gave up 5 bases and J gave up 0 bases; unmatched junction bases: 7. The CDR3 has 16 residues. The CDR3 loop reads CASSPRGGGSYNEQFF. The CDR3 coding sequence is TGTGCCAGCAGCCCCCGCGGCGGGGGCTCCTACAATGAGCAGTTCTTC. Combining the CDR3 with reference TRBV7-6 and TRBJ2-1 gives the whole variable domain GAGVSQSPRYKVTKRGQDVALRCDPISGHVSLYWYRQALGQGPEFLTYFNYEAQQDKSGLPNDRFSAERPEGSISTLTIQRTEQRDSAMYRCASSPRGGGSYNEQFFGPGTRLTVL.

The chain uses TRBV28 and TRBJ1-1; D is perhaps TRBD1 (5 bases). Per the germline V gene, CDR1 is MDHEN and CDR2 is SYDVKM. The germline V and J ends were trimmed by 5 bases and 3 bases, with 13 bases remaining between them. The CDR3 length is 14 residues. The CDR3, as DNA: TGTGCCAGCAGTCGCGTTGACAGTCACACTGAAGCTTTCTTT. Residues: CASSRVDSHTEAFF.

This rearrangement joins TRBV5-1 to TRBJ2-7, with D perhaps matching TRBD2 (5 bases). This CDR3 contains 18 residues. Germline V lookup: CDR1 SGHRS, CDR2 YFSETQ. V lost 3 bases and J 0 bases, leaving 22 bases between the germline ends. The CDR3 sequence: CASSYRQSLTGSSYEQYF. Written as DNA, the CDR3 is TGCGCCAGCAGCTACCGGCAAAGCCTTACGGGGTCCTCCTACGAGCAGTACTTC.

J is TRBJ2-2 and V is TRBV7-8, with D perhaps matching TRBD1 (5 bases). Germline V gene data show CDR1 as SGHVS and CDR2 as FQNEAQ. V dropped 3 bases and J dropped 6 bases, with 20 bases sitting between them. This CDR3 contains 17 residues. The CDR3 bases are TGTGCCAGCAGCTTTAGGTTGGGGCTAGGTCAAGCCGGGGAGCTGTTTTTT. Protein: CASSFRLGLGQAGELFF.

The V and J genes are TRBV5-6 and TRBJ1-2, with no clear D. The CDR3 covers 12 residues. The V and J ends lost 4 bases and 7 bases respectively, with 11 bases between them. Germline V gives CDR1 SGHDT, CDR2 YYEEEE. CDR3 amino acids: CASSLLNRGYTF. CDR3 coding DNA: TGTGCCAGCAGCCTGTTGAATCGTGGCTACACCTTC.